This TCR beta chain was profiled in a study of cytomegalovirus exposure and HLA in healthy donors. Both 60 Vbeta primers and 13 Jbeta primers went into the PCR. TCRdb's copy holds only in-frame clones and misses some; the assay was immunoSEQ multiplex PCR. The sample contains some 150,000 clones, about a tenth of which appear only once. Study-level findings and limits: As confirmed in vitro, a few CMV-associated chains were specific for CMV antigens.

The CDR3 is 16 residues long. Per germline, CDR1 MGHRA and CDR2 YSYEKL. Unmatched junction bases numbered 6, after V lost 1 base and J lost 2 bases. The sample holds a few counts of this clone. Its target is unknown. The specimen sequenced was PBMCs. The J gene is TRBJ2-5, the V gene TRBV4-1; TRBD2 aligns across 8 bases. This TCR was recovered from a male donor in good health and CMV-seronegative. As DNA, the CDR3 is TGCGCCAGCAGCCAAGGCCCAGCGGGGGCTCAAGAGACCCAGTACTTC. Its protein is CASSQGPAGAQETQYF.